These T cell receptor beta chains were read from a single sample in a study of metastatic and nonmetastatic thyroid tumors. MiXCR was used by TCRdb to re-call the PCR reads. The sample shows approximately 5,000 clones, over 35% of them seen only once. Sequencing was done on a sample of tumor tissue. The receptors shown here come from a male donor with papillary thyroid cancer or a benign thyroid nodule (not recorded which). Some clones in this sample may be carry-over from other donors' samples. Both conserved end residues are part of each CDR3. A D gene is named only where the DNA matches it firmly. Size is omitted from some rows. Given values are once, few, many or a class for expanded clones.

J: TRBJ1-2
D: TRBD1
V: TRBV20-1
size: -
DNA: TGCAGTGCTGGGACAGGGCGGGACTATGGCTACACCTTC
CDR3: CSAGTGRDYGYTF

J: TRBJ2-7
D: -
V: TRBV27
size: -
DNA: TGTGCCAGCAGTTTGACGACTAACTCCTACGAGCAGTACTTC
CDR3: CASSLTTNSYEQYF

J: TRBJ2-3
D: -
V: TRBV11-2
size: -
DNA: TGTGCCAGCAGCTTTGGGGGGGGCGACACAGATACGCAGTATTTT
CDR3: CASSFGGGDTDTQYF

J: TRBJ2-3
D: -
V: TRBV6-2/TRBV6-3
size: -
DNA: TGTGCCAGCAGTTACTCCCAGAGCACAGATACGCAGTATTTT
CDR3: CASSYSQSTDTQYF

J: TRBJ2-1
D: TRBD2
V: TRBV6-1
size: medium-sized
DNA: TGTGCCAGCAGTGACCTAGCGGGGGGGATAAATGAGCAGTTCTTC
CDR3: CASSDLAGGINEQFF

J: TRBJ2-7
D: TRBD2
V: TRBV7-9
size: -
DNA: TGTGCCAGCAATAGCGGGAGAGACGAGCAGTACTTC
CDR3: CASNSGRDEQYF

J: TRBJ2-1
D: TRBD2
V: TRBV6-1
size: few
DNA: TGTGCCAGCGGGTTAAGCGGGAGTCACAATGAGCAGTTCTTC
CDR3: CASGLSGSHNEQFF

J: TRBJ1-5
D: TRBD1
V: TRBV6-1
size: large
DNA: TGTGCCAGCAGAACAGGGGGGTGGAATCAGCCCCAGCATTTT
CDR3: CASRTGGWNQPQHF

J: TRBJ2-5
D: -
V: TRBV6-1
size: -
DNA: TGTGCCAGCAGTGCCTCTCGTCCTTCTGGGACCCAGTACTTC
CDR3: CASSASRPSGTQYF

J: TRBJ2-7
D: -
V: TRBV7-8
size: -
DNA: TGTGCCAGCAGCTTAGGTATCCCCTACGAGCAGTACTTC
CDR3: CASSLGIPYEQYF

J: TRBJ1-4
D: -
V: TRBV3-1
size: -
DNA: TGTGCCAGCAGCCAGGGGGCGCGGGAAAAACTGTTTTTT
CDR3: CASSQGAREKLFF

J: TRBJ2-1
D: -
V: TRBV4-2
size: few
DNA: TGTGCCAGCAGCCAGGCTAACAACAATGAGCAGTTCTTC
CDR3: CASSQANNNEQFF

J: TRBJ2-7
D: -
V: TRBV6-1
size: few
DNA: TGTGCCAGCACCGGAGGGGGCTCCTACGAGCAGTACTTC
CDR3: CASTGGGSYEQYF

J: TRBJ1-1
D: TRBD1
V: TRBV5-1
size: -
DNA: TGCGCCAGCAAAGAGGGACAGGACAGAAAAGTTTTCTTT
CDR3: CASKEGQDRKVFF

J: TRBJ2-7
D: -
V: TRBV10-3
size: -
DNA: TGTGCCATCAGGGGCGGGACAGTCACCTACGAGCAGTACTTC
CDR3: CAIRGGTVTYEQYF

J: TRBJ2-7
D: TRBD2
V: TRBV20-1
size: -
DNA: TGCAGTGCTAGAGATTTGGAGGGAGGGAGCATCGAGCAGTACTTC
CDR3: CSARDLEGGSIEQYF

J: TRBJ1-2
D: TRBD1
V: TRBV3-1
size: medium-sized
DNA: TGTGCCAGCAGCCAAATTGCCCTCCGGGACAGAGAGGCCTATGGCTACACCTTC
CDR3: CASSQIALRDREAYGYTF

J: TRBJ2-1
D: TRBD2
V: TRBV24-1
size: few
DNA: TGTGCCACCAGTGATCCTAGCGGGAGGGGGGGGAATGAGCAGTTCTTC
CDR3: CATSDPSGRGGNEQFF

J: TRBJ1-1
D: TRBD1
V: TRBV28
size: -
DNA: TGTGCCAGCAGTTTTTTCCGGACAGGGAACACTGAAGCTTTCTTT
CDR3: CASSFFRTGNTEAFF

J: TRBJ1-2
D: -
V: TRBV12-3/TRBV12-4
size: few
DNA: TGTGCCAGCAGTTTAACAGGAAACTATGGCTACACCTTC
CDR3: CASSLTGNYGYTF

J: TRBJ2-5
D: -
V: TRBV29-1
size: few
DNA: TGCAGCGTTGCCAGGGGGGAATCGGGGGAGACCCAGTACTTC
CDR3: CSVARGESGETQYF